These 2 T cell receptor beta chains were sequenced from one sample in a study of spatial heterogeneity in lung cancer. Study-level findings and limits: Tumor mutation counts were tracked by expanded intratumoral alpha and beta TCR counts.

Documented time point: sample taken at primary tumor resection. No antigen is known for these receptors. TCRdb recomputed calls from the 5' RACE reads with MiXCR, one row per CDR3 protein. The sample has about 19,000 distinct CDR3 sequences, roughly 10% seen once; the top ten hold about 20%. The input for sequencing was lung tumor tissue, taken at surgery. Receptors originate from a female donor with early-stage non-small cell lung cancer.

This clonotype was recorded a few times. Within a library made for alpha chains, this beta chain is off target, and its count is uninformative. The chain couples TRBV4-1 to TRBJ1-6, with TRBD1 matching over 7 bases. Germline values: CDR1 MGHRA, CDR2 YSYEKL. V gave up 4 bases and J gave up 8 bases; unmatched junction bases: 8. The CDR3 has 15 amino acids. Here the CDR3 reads CASSPEYRGHSPLHF. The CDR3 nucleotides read TGCGCCAGCAGCCCAGAGTACAGGGGCCATTCACCCCTCCACTTT.

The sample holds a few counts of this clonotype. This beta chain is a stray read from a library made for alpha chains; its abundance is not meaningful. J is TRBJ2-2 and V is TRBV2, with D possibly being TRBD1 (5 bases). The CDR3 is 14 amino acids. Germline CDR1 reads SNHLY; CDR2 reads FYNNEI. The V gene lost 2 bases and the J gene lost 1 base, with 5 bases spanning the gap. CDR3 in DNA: TGTGCCAGCAGTGAACAGGGGAACACCGGGGAGCTGTTTTTT. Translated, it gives CASSEQGNTGELFF.